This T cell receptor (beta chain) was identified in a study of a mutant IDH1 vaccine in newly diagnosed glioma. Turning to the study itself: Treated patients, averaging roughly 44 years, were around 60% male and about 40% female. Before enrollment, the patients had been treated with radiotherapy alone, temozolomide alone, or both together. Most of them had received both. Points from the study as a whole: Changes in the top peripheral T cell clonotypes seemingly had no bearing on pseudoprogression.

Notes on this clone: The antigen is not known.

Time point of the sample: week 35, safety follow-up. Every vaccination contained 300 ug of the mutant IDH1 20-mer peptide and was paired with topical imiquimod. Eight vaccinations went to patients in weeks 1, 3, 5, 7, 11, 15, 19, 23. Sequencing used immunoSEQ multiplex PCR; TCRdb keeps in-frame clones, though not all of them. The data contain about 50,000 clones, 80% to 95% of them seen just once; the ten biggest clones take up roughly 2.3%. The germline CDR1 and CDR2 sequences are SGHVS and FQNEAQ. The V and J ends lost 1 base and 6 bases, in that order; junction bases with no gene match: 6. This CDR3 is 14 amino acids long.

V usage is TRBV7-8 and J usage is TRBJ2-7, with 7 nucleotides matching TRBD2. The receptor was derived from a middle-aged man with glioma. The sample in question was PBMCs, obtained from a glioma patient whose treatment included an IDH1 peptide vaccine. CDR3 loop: CASSLVGGRAEQYF. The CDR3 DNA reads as TGTGCCAGCAGCTTAGTCGGGGGGAGGGCCGAGCAGTACTTC.